The 11 T cell receptor beta chains reported below all come from one sample, sequenced in a study of T-cell reconstitution after alpha-beta-depleted transplantation in children (dated by TCRdb to the mid-2010s). The full study reports these points: The frequencies of hyperexpanded clones fell over the following months, and after one year, T-cell counts and TCRbeta diversity were mostly attributed to newly produced T cells.

Taken with the paper, the label for treatment or condition translates to: allogeneic hematopoietic cell transplantation with graft depleted of TCRalphabeta T cells and CD19 B cells. Library construction relied on PCR. Sequencing instrument: Illumina HiSeq 2500. TCR library preparation used molecular barcoding, with unique molecular identifiers applied to normalize quantification of the TCRbeta repertoire. TCRdb handled the public reads itself, with Q25 trimming in fastp and clone calling in MiXCR, and kept productive beta chains. For every CDR3 protein sequence, its rows merge into one entry that carries the most common genes and DNA. Present in this sample are fewer than 350,000 distinct CDR3 sequences, almost 8% of which were seen just once. The ten most abundant clones make up approximately 8.6% of the sample. No antigen has been assigned to these receptors. Source: peripheral blood, taken 360 days after TCRalphabeta/CD19-depleted stem cell transplant. The receptors shown here come from a female patient aged 2 to 10 who had a stem cell transplant for Fanconi anemia, so the T cells may come from the graft donor.

This clonotype has a handful of counts. The chain has TRBV5-8 and TRBJ2-1, with 9 positions matching TRBD2. This CDR3 comprises 16 residues. Unmatched junction bases numbered 6, after V lost 3 bases and J lost 2 bases. Germline-derived CDR1 and CDR2 are SGHTS and YDEGEE. Here the CDR3 DNA reads TGTGCCAGCAGCTCGCCGCGGGGGGGCCCCTACAATGAGCAGTTCTTC. Its protein product is CASSSPRGGPYNEQFF.

This clonotype was seen at least ten times. The V gene is TRBV7-9, the J gene TRBJ2-3; D gene ambiguous. Germline V gene data show CDR1 as SEHNR and CDR2 as FQNEAQ (reference sequence). V lost 7 bases and J lost 5, with 10 bases in between. The CDR3 extends over 12 amino acids. The CDR3 loop reads CASTHVLDTQYF. The CDR3, as DNA: TGTGCCAGCACCCACGTTCTAGATACGCAGTATTTT. Full variable domain (rest looked up from reference TRBV7-9 and TRBJ2-3): DTGVSQNPRHKITKRGQNVTFRCDPISEHNRLYWYRQTLGQGPEFLTYFQNEAQLEKSRLLSDRFSAERPKGSFSTLEIQRTEQGDSAMYLCASTHVLDTQYFGPGTRLTVL.

Ten or more counts support this clonotype. The gene calls are TRBV6-1 and TRBJ2-1; D unclear. The germline gives CDR1 MNHNS, CDR2 SASEGT. Trimming removed 8 bases from V and 1 base from J, with 15 bases in between. The CDR3 extends over 15 amino acids. The CDR3 reads CASSPQSGSYNEQFF. CDR3 bases: TGTGCCAGCTCACCGCAATCCGGTTCCTACAATGAGCAGTTCTTC.

This clonotype was recorded at least ten times. The chain joins TRBV5-6 to TRBJ2-2; no clear D. This CDR3 spans 11 amino acids. Germline V CDR1 and CDR2: SGHDT, YYEEEE. Trimming removed 2 bases at V and 6 bases at J, with 2 bases between. The CDR3 region has the DNA TGTGCCAGCAGCTTTTCCGGGGAGCTGTTTTTT. This encodes CASSFSGELFF.

This clonotype was counted a few times. The chain links TRBV9 to TRBJ1-2; 8 nucleotides agree with TRBD1. The J segment lost 7 bases and the V segment lost 1 base, leaving 6 bases of the junction unmatched. This CDR3 region has 14 residues. Germline CDR1 reads SGDLS; CDR2 reads YYNGEE. This chain's CDR3 is CASSVNQGAGGYTF. In DNA, the CDR3 is TGTGCCAGCAGCGTAAACCAGGGGGCGGGTGGCTACACCTTC.

This clonotype was detected many times. The V gene is TRBV4-2, the J gene TRBJ1-1; D ambiguous. V was clipped by 5 bases and J by 3 bases, with 16 bases between them. The CDR3 sequence is 15 residues long. CDR1 is LGHNA, CDR2 YNFKEQ, per germline. CDR3 sequence: CASSKGREPYTEAFF. CDR3 nucleotides: TGTGCCAGCAGCAAAGGGCGGGAGCCCTACACTGAAGCTTTCTTT.

The chain recombines TRBV10-3 with TRBJ1-5; TRBD1 matches at 9 bases. The germline CDR1 and CDR2 sequences are ENHRY and SYGVKD. The J segment lost 5 bases and the V segment lost 4 bases, leaving 6 bases of the junction unmatched. The CDR3 contains 15 residues. CDR3 amino acids: CAISGTGGADQPQHF. The CDR3 DNA follows: TGTGCCATCAGTGGAACAGGGGGCGCCGATCAGCCCCAGCATTTT.

This clonotype has just a few counts. The V and J genes are TRBV7-8 and TRBJ2-7, with 9 nucleotides matching TRBD2. Germline V CDR1 and CDR2: SGHVS, FQNEAQ. J was trimmed by 6 bases and V by 8 bases; bases with no gene match: 14. CDR3 size: 15 residues. The CDR3 is CASSYLGLADLEQYF. For the CDR3, the DNA is TGTGCCAGCTCATACTTGGGACTAGCAGACCTCGAGCAGTACTTC.

The chain joins TRBV6-2 or TRBV6-3 to TRBJ2-7, with 10 bases aligning to TRBD1. The CDR3 length is 15 residues. Looked up from germline, CDR1 is MNHEY and CDR2 is SVGEGT. J gave up 1 base and V 5 bases, and 5 bases lay outside the gene matches. The CDR3 region has the DNA TGTGCCAGCAGTGCCCCGGGACAGGGGTCCTACGAGCAGTACTTC. It is translated as CASSAPGQGSYEQYF.

This clonotype was counted at least ten times. The rearrangement joins TRBV20-1 to TRBJ2-3, with 7 bases aligning to TRBD2. V gave up 1 base and J gave up 3 bases; unmatched junction bases: 4. Germline lookup yields CDR1 DFQATT and CDR2 SNEGSKA (reference sequence). The CDR3 contains 14 residues. The CDR3 spells CSARVRGRTDTQYF. For the CDR3, the DNA is TGCAGTGCTAGAGTCCGCGGGAGAACAGATACGCAGTATTTT.

The table lists this clonotype with many counts. The V call is TRBV5-1, the J call TRBJ2-1; tentatively, D is TRBD2 (5 bases). Per the germline V gene, CDR1 is SGHRS and CDR2 is YFSETQ. The CDR3 is 13 amino acids. With 0 bases removed from V and 10 bases from J, the gap between germline ends came to 11 bases. CDR3 loop: CASSLVPSWEQFF. The CDR3, as DNA: TGCGCCAGCAGCTTGGTACCTAGCTGGGAGCAGTTCTTC.